What follows are 27 T cell receptor beta chains derived from one specimen sequenced in a study of T-cell memory formation after mild COVID-19. TCRdb independently ran MiXCR on the 5' RACE reads; one entry per CDR3 protein. The sample has about 180,000 distinct CDR3 sequences; approximately 16% are singletons. Sequencing input: PBMCs or a T cell subset sorted from them (not recorded which). The source is an adult woman who had mild COVID-19 (a few samples of this study predate the infection). Cell type and time point are not known.

A few counts support this clonotype. The chain couples TRBV20-1 to TRBJ1-1; 9 nucleotides agree with TRBD1. V was clipped by 7 bases and J by 7 bases; unmatched bases: 10. The CDR3 spans 13 residues. The germline CDR1 and CDR2 sequences are DFQATT and SNEGSKA (reference sequence). DNA for the CDR3: TGCAGTGTTTTAACAGGGGGCTGGGATGAAGCTTTCTTT. Protein product: CSVLTGGWDEAFF.

This clonotype was counted a few times. The chain couples TRBV12-3 or TRBV12-4 to TRBJ2-4, with D perhaps being TRBD1 or TRBD2 (5 bases each). The CDR3 sequence is 15 residues long. Between the trimmed V and J ends, which lost 3 bases and 0 bases, there was a span of 9 bases. This CDR3 is CASSLDGGAKNIQYF. DNA for the CDR3: TGTGCCAGCAGTTTGGATGGGGGAGCCAAAAACATTCAGTACTTC.

This clonotype was seen ten or more times. This chain links TRBV27 with TRBJ2-1; 9 bases fit TRBD2. Germline loops: CDR1 MNHEY, CDR2 SMNVEV (reference sequence). The length of the CDR3 is 16 residues. V trimming: 8 bases; J trimming: 6 bases; junction bases outside the gene matches: 14. The CDR3 DNA sequence: TGTGCCAGCTCTCGGAGGGGTAGCGGGAGAGGCAATGAGCAGTTCTTC. Its protein is CASSRRGSGRGNEQFF.

This chain links TRBV7-2 with TRBJ2-2, with a tentative D call TRBD1 (5 bases). CDR3 length equals 15 residues. The V end was cut by 5 bases, the J end by 0 bases, with 10 bases between. Germline V gene sequence: CDR1 SGHTA, CDR2 FQGNSA. CDR3: CASSPGNANTGELFF. The CDR3 DNA reads as TGTGCCAGCAGCCCAGGGAACGCGAACACCGGGGAGCTGTTTTTT.

This clonotype was counted a few times. The J gene is TRBJ1-5, the V gene TRBV7-2; D gene unclear. The CDR3 covers 15 residues. Germline CDR1 is SGHTA and CDR2 is FQGNSA. V gave up 5 bases and J gave up 2 bases, with 13 bases separating them. CDR3 in DNA: TGTGCCAGCAGCCCAAGCGGGTACGGCAATCAGCCCCAGCATTTT. Translated: CASSPSGYGNQPQHF.

The V call is TRBV5-1, the J call TRBJ2-1, with D hard to call. The CDR3 spans 14 residues. CDR1 and CDR2 (germline): SGHRS, YFSETQ. Between the trimmed V and J ends, which lost 1 base and 0 bases, there was a span of 5 bases. The CDR3 reads CASSLTISYNEQFF. The CDR3 DNA is TGCGCCAGCAGCTTGACCATCTCCTACAATGAGCAGTTCTTC. Filled out from reference TRBV5-1 and TRBJ2-1, the complete variable domain reads KAGVTQTPRYLIKTRGQQVTLSCSPISGHRSVSWYQQTPGQGLQFLFEYFSETQRNKGNFPGRFSGRQFSNSRSEMNVSTLELGDSALYLCASSLTISYNEQFFGPGTRLTVL.

Only a few counts were recorded for this clonotype. This rearrangement joins TRBV18 to TRBJ1-2; no firm D call. Trimming pared 5 bases from V and 6 bases from J, leaving 7 bases between. The CDR3 totals 11 residues. Germline CDR1 and CDR2: KGHSH and LQKENI. CDR3 loop: CASSILDGYTF. CDR3 DNA: TGTGCCAGCTCAATCTTAGATGGCTACACCTTC.

This clonotype was observed a handful of times. V is TRBV4-1 and J is TRBJ2-1; D gene uncertain. Germline V gene data show CDR1 as MGHRA and CDR2 as YSYEKL. The length of the CDR3 is 17 residues. Trimming left V 0 bases short and J 2 bases short, with 14 bases between. CDR3 sequence (DNA): TGCGCCAGCAGCCAAGATCAGTCGAATCAGCCCTACAATGAGCAGTTCTTC. As protein: CASSQDQSNQPYNEQFF.

The gene calls are TRBV2 and TRBJ2-3; D gene ambiguous. The CDR3 is 12 amino acids. CDR1 is SNHLY and CDR2 is FYNNEI in the germline V gene. V was shortened by 1 base and J by 4 bases, with 3 bases between the two germline ends. The CDR3 DNA reads TGTGCCAGCAGTGAAGAGGCAGATACGCAGTATTTT. It encodes CASSEEADTQYF.

This clonotype has a handful of counts. The chain uses TRBV6-2 or TRBV6-3 and TRBJ1-1; a possible D gene is TRBD1 (6 bases). Trimming removed 4 bases from V and 8 bases from J, with 26 bases in between. The CDR3 totals 17 residues. Germline V CDR1 and CDR2: MNHEY, SVGEGT. CDR3 bases: TGTGCCAGCAGTTCTCCCTCGGGTGCCAGGGGCCGAGGAGAAGCTTTCTTT. Encoded protein: CASSSPSGARGRGEAFF.

The chain is built from TRBV5-1 and TRBJ2-2; D unclear. V was trimmed by 1 base and J by 4 bases, leaving 8 bases between them. Germline assignment: CDR1 SGHRS and CDR2 YFSETQ. The CDR3 is 14 residues long. The CDR3 here is CASSLLPPTGELFF. The CDR3, as DNA: TGCGCCAGCAGCTTGCTCCCGCCCACCGGGGAGCTGTTTTTT.

The chain combines TRBV5-1 with TRBJ1-5; D possibly corresponds to TRBD1 (5 bases). The germline gives CDR1 SGHRS, CDR2 YFSETQ. This CDR3 region has 19 residues. The V gene lost 2 bases and the J gene lost 3 bases, with 24 bases spanning the gap. The CDR3 spells CASSLAAPGGIRDNQPQHF. The CDR3 DNA is TGCGCCAGCAGCTTAGCGGCTCCGGGTGGGATCAGGGACAATCAGCCCCAGCATTTT.

This clonotype occurred many times. This sequence joins TRBV12-3 or TRBV12-4 and TRBJ2-7; TRBD1 might be the D (6 bases). CDR3 length equals 14 residues. V was pared by 2 bases and J by 6 bases, with 14 bases between. The DNA for the CDR3 is TGTGCCAGCAGTTTATCGTCAGGGGCAAGCGAGCAGTACTTC. It translates to CASSLSSGASEQYF.

This clonotype appeared many times. The genes are TRBV5-1 and TRBJ2-5; D could derive from TRBD1 or TRBD2 (6 bases each). With 5 bases removed from V and 2 bases from J, the gap between germline ends came to 13 bases. This CDR3 is built from 14 residues. CDR1 is SGHRS, CDR2 YFSETQ, per germline. This CDR3 reads CASSPGGGQETQYF. The CDR3 coding sequence is TGCGCCAGCAGTCCTGGAGGGGGACAAGAGACCCAGTACTTC. Filled out from reference TRBV5-1 and TRBJ2-5, the complete variable domain reads KAGVTQTPRYLIKTRGQQVTLSCSPISGHRSVSWYQQTPGQGLQFLFEYFSETQRNKGNFPGRFSGRQFSNSRSEMNVSTLELGDSALYLCASSPGGGQETQYFGPGTRLLVL.

This clonotype came up a few times. The chain uses TRBV5-1 and TRBJ2-7; perhaps TRBD1 as D (5 bases). The CDR3 length is 14 residues. Trimming took off 4 bases at V and 2 bases at J, with 13 bases between the two ends. Germline CDR1 is SGHRS and CDR2 is YFSETQ. CDR3 DNA: TGCGCCAGCAGCCCTAAGGGGCCCGCCTACGAGCAGTACTTC. It encodes CASSPKGPAYEQYF.

This clonotype has only a few counts. The J gene is TRBJ1-1, the V gene TRBV18; D gene uncertain. From germline, CDR1 is KGHSH and CDR2 LQKENI. The CDR3 is 13 amino acids. Trimming left V 6 bases short and J 0 bases short, with 8 bases between. This chain's CDR3 is CASSSGMNTEAFF. In DNA form, the CDR3 reads TGTGCCAGCTCGTCCGGGATGAACACTGAAGCTTTCTTT.

This clonotype has just a few counts. The CDR3 coding sequence is TGCAGTGCTAGAGAGGGAGGGACGGATCAGCCCCAGCATTTT. Translation gives CSAREGGTDQPQHF. The chain joins TRBV20-1 to TRBJ1-5, with D possibly being TRBD1 (5 bases). The CDR3 runs 14 residues. The V gene lost 0 bases and the J gene lost 5 bases, with 11 bases spanning the gap. Germline loops: CDR1 DFQATT, CDR2 SNEGSKA (reference sequence).

The V and J genes are TRBV5-4 and TRBJ2-7; TRBD2 matches at 9 bases. The germline CDR1 and CDR2 sequences are SGHNT and YYREEE (reference sequence). The CDR3 spans 15 residues. Unmatched junction bases numbered 8, after V lost 5 bases and J lost 2 bases. CDR3 in amino acids: CASRVSGRPTYEQYF. The CDR3 bases are TGTGCCAGCAGGGTGAGCGGGAGGCCCACCTACGAGCAGTACTTC.

Only a few counts were recorded for this clonotype. The chain carries TRBV2 and TRBJ2-1; D assignment may be TRBD1 or TRBD2 (5 bases each). Deletions cut 7 bases from V and 1 base from J, with 11 bases between. The CDR3 runs 14 residues. Germline V gives CDR1 SNHLY, CDR2 FYNNEI. CDR3 sequence: CASKGPGSYNEQFF. The CDR3 DNA is TGTGCCAGCAAGGGACCCGGTTCCTACAATGAGCAGTTCTTC. Based on the CDR3 plus reference TRBV2 and TRBJ2-1, the full variable domain is EPEVTQTPSHQVTQMGQEVILRCVPISNHLYFYWYRQILGQKVEFLVSFYNNEISEKSEIFDDQFSVERPDGSNFTLKIRSTKLEDSAMYFCASKGPGSYNEQFFGPGTRLTVL.

This clonotype came up a few times. V usage is TRBV21-1 and J usage is TRBJ1-2. TRBV21-1 is a pseudogene locus. This CDR3 has 14 residues. The chain's CDR3 is CASSKKDWHYGYTF. In DNA, the CDR3 is TGTGCCAGCAGCAAGAAGGACTGGCACTATGGCTACACCTTC.

Only a few counts were recorded for this clonotype. V usage is TRBV29-1 and J usage is TRBJ1-2; D is unresolved. CDR3 length: 13 residues. Trimming pared 4 bases from V and 8 bases from J, leaving 17 bases between. Germline V gene data show CDR1 as SQVTM and CDR2 as ANQGSEA. The CDR3 is CSVVEGSISGYTF. The CDR3 DNA reads as TGCAGCGTTGTTGAGGGTTCGATCAGCGGCTACACCTTC.

The sample holds a few counts of this clonotype. The CDR3, as DNA: TGTGCCAGCAAGGGGGCGAGGTATGGCTACACCTTC. This translates into CASKGARYGYTF. This chain connects TRBV12-3 or TRBV12-4 to TRBJ1-2; 7 nucleotides line up with TRBD1. With 7 bases clipped from V and 5 bases from J, the junction kept 4 bases outside the gene matches. This CDR3 contains 12 residues.

The chain links TRBV5-5 to TRBJ1-5; 9 positions agree with TRBD1. With V trimmed by 4 bases and J by 4 bases, 9 bases remained unmatched. The CDR3 has 16 amino acids. Looked up from germline, CDR1 is SGHKS and CDR2 is YYEKEE (reference sequence). CDR3 sequence reads: CASSGGGQGRNQPQHF. The DNA for the CDR3 is TGTGCCAGCAGCGGGGGGGGACAGGGAAGAAATCAGCCCCAGCATTTT.

CDR3 region: CASSPTSGRTNEQFF. CDR3 nucleotides: TGCGCCAGCAGCCCGACTAGCGGGAGGACAAATGAGCAGTTCTTC. The chain employs TRBV5-1 and TRBJ2-1, with 13 bases lining up with TRBD2. CDR1 is SGHRS and CDR2 is YFSETQ in the germline V gene. The CDR3 is 15 amino acids. J was trimmed by 7 bases and V by 4 bases; bases with no gene match: 5.

This clonotype was counted a few times. J is TRBJ1-1 and V is TRBV29-1; D gene ambiguous. Germline V gives CDR1 SQVTM, CDR2 ANQGSEA. CDR3 length: 14 residues. The germline V and J ends were trimmed by 4 bases and 1 base, with 13 bases remaining between them. This CDR3 is CSVALGLGNTEAFF. The CDR3, as DNA: TGCAGCGTTGCCCTCGGACTCGGGAACACTGAAGCTTTCTTT.

This clonotype has just a few counts. This chain connects TRBV4-3 to TRBJ2-3; no definite D call. Germline-derived CDR1 and CDR2 are LGHNA and YSLEER. With 1 base removed from V and 4 bases from J, the gap between germline ends came to 6 bases. The CDR3 sequence is 13 residues long. The CDR3 region is CASSQAYSDTQYF. The CDR3 nucleotides read TGCGCCAGCAGCCAAGCTTATTCAGATACGCAGTATTTT.

The chain recombines TRBV2 with TRBJ2-5, with D uncertain. Trimming stripped 2 bases from V and 1 base from J, with 8 bases between. Germline CDR1 and CDR2: SNHLY and FYNNEI. CDR3 length equals 14 residues. CDR3 DNA: TGTGCCAGCAGTGAAAGATACACCCAAGAGACCCAGTACTTC. Amino acid sequence: CASSERYTQETQYF.